These 21 T cell receptor beta chains were sequenced from one sample in a study of CDR3 diversity in severe acne. Using its own MiXCR run on the PCR reads, TCRdb lists one record per CDR3 protein. The table shows over 100,000 distinct CDR3 sequences, with about half occurring only once. The material sequenced was blood. These receptors were collected from a male donor with acne.

This clonotype was counted once. The rearrangement links TRBV6-1 to TRBJ2-5, with D possibly matching TRBD2 (7 bases). V dropped 10 bases and J dropped 7 bases, with 19 bases sitting between them. Germline CDR1 and CDR2: MNHNS and SASEGT. The CDR3 runs 13 residues. CDR3 sequence reads: CANNGGPAGTQYF. DNA for the CDR3: TGTGCCAACAACGGGGGGCCAGCTGGGACCCAGTACTTC.

The V and J genes are TRBV7-9 and TRBJ2-5, with 10 bases identical to TRBD2. V dropped 4 bases and J dropped 3; count of bases not matched to a gene: 8. The CDR3 totals 16 residues. The germline gives CDR1 SEHNR, CDR2 FQNEAQ (reference sequence). This CDR3 reads CASSSETGLAEETQYF. CDR3 bases: TGTGCCAGCAGCTCGGAGACCGGACTAGCGGAAGAGACCCAGTACTTC. Full variable domain (remainder filled in from reference TRBV7-9 and TRBJ2-5): DTGVSQNPRHKITKRGQNVTFRCDPISEHNRLYWYRQTLGQGPEFLTYFQNEAQLEKSRLLSDRFSAERPKGSFSTLEIQRTEQGDSAMYLCASSSETGLAEETQYFGPGTRLLVL.

This rearrangement joins TRBV19 to TRBJ1-5, with D uncertain. Germline CDR1 LNHDA, CDR2 SQIVND (reference sequence). V lost 0 bases to trimming and J lost 11 bases, with 5 bases between them. The CDR3 has 11 residues. CDR3 loop: CASSIDTAQHF. The CDR3 DNA sequence: TGTGCCAGTAGTATAGACACAGCCCAGCATTTT.

V and J are TRBV25-1 and TRBJ2-4; 15 positions match TRBD2. V was pared by 5 bases and J by 8 bases, with 16 bases of the junction left unmatched. Germline CDR1 reads MGHDK; CDR2 reads SYGVNS. There are 19 residues in the CDR3. The CDR3 is CASSFLSTGTSGRRDIQYF. The CDR3 nucleotides read TGTGCCAGCAGTTTCCTATCTACCGGGACTAGCGGGAGGAGGGACATTCAGTACTTC.

This rearrangement joins TRBV2 to TRBJ2-5; 8 bases fit TRBD2. The germline CDR1 and CDR2 sequences are SNHLY and FYNNEI. This CDR3 is built from 14 residues. The V gene end was trimmed by 6 bases and the J gene end by 5 bases; junction bases not matched to a gene: 8. Written as DNA, the CDR3 is TGTGCCAGCAGGGGAGCGGGAGTAGGGGAGACCCAGTACTTC. Amino acids: CASRGAGVGETQYF.

Only one count was recorded for this clonotype. This sequence joins TRBV18 and TRBJ2-7, with a weak D call TRBD1 (6 bases). CDR3 size: 14 residues. Germline values: CDR1 KGHSH, CDR2 LQKENI. The CDR3, as DNA: TGTGCCGGCTCACTGCGGACAGAGGCCTACGAGCAGTACGTC. Translating it yields CAGSLRTEAYEQYV.

The rearrangement links TRBV24-1 to TRBJ2-5, with 7 bases lining up with TRBD2. There are 12 residues in the CDR3. J lost 5 bases, V lost 5 bases, and 1 base had no gene match. Germline-derived CDR1 and CDR2 are KGHDR and SFDVKD. The CDR3 DNA reads as TGTGCCACCAGTGCCGGGGGGGAGACCCAGTACTTC. Translation gives CATSAGGETQYF.

Points on this clonotype: Likely a read error: the CDR3 ends without its conserved phenylalanine or tryptophan. The genes are TRBV25-1 and TRBJ2-3; D not certain. From germline, CDR1 is MGHDK and CDR2 SYGVNS. CDR3 length: 13 amino acids. The CDR3 DNA reads TGTGCCAGCAGGGATTCCCGCACAGCTACGCAGTATGTG. This gives the protein CASRDSRTATQYV.

The chain links TRBV30 to TRBJ1-2, with a weak D call TRBD1 (6 bases). CDR1 is GTSNPN and CDR2 is SVGIG in the germline V gene (reference sequence). This CDR3 is built from 16 residues. V was pared by 0 bases and J by 6 bases, with 20 bases between. The CDR3 bases are TGTGCCTGGAGTGTCGACCTCTGGGGGGGGCTTCATGGCTACACCTTC. Amino acids: CAWSVDLWGGLHGYTF.

This clonotype was seen many times. The rearrangement joins TRBV7-9 to TRBJ1-6; 7 nucleotides agree with TRBD1. CDR1 is SEHNR and CDR2 is FQNEAQ in the germline V gene (reference sequence). The V segment lost 7 bases and the J segment 0 bases; nucleotides outside the gene matches: 15. This CDR3 is built from 19 residues. Written as DNA, the CDR3 is TGTGCCAGCACCAATTTCTCGGGGCAGGGGGGCTCCTATAATTCACCCCTCCACTTT. Its protein product is CASTNFSGQGGSYNSPLHF.

This clonotype was seen once. This may stem from a read error, because a much larger clone lies one nucleotide away. This rearrangement joins TRBV6-5 to TRBJ1-2, with 8 bases aligning to TRBD1. The V gene's germline CDR1 is MNHEY and CDR2 SVGAGI. Trimming took 6 bases from V and 6 from J; bases not matched to a gene: 9. CDR3 length: 14 residues. The CDR3 bases are TGTGCCAGCAGCCCGACAGGGGTAGGGCATGGCTACACCTTC. Translated: CASSPTGVGHGYTF.

This rearrangement joins TRBV9 to TRBJ1-2, with D perhaps matching TRBD1 (6 bases). V lost 0 bases and J lost 5, with 11 bases in between. The V gene's germline CDR1 is SGDLS and CDR2 YYNGEE. The length of the CDR3 is 14 residues. The CDR3 here is CASSVDTGQYGYTF. The CDR3 DNA sequence: TGTGCCAGCAGCGTAGATACAGGGCAATATGGCTACACCTTC. The full variable domain, in which reference TRBV9 and TRBJ1-2 provide the parts outside the CDR3, is DSGVTQTPKHLITATGQRVTLRCSPRSGDLSVYWYQQSLDQGLQFLIQYYNGEERAKGNILERFSAQQFPDLHSELNLSSLELGDSALYFCASSVDTGQYGYTFGSGTRLTVV.

This rearrangement joins TRBV7-9 to TRBJ1-5, with 7 bases matching TRBD1. CDR1 is SEHNR and CDR2 is FQNEAQ in the germline V gene (reference sequence). This CDR3 comprises 17 residues. V lost 3 bases, J lost 4 bases, and 12 bases stayed unmatched. CDR3 in amino acids: CASSLVMGQRSNQPQHF. The CDR3 DNA follows: TGTGCCAGCAGCTTGGTGATGGGACAGCGTAGTAATCAGCCCCAGCATTTT.

The chain carries TRBV7-2 and TRBJ1-5; D is perhaps TRBD1 (5 bases). The V gene's germline CDR1 is SGHTA and CDR2 FQGNSA. V lost 9 bases, J lost 0 bases, and 21 bases lay in between. The CDR3 consists of 17 residues. CDR3 residues: CASTPVGTGNSNQPQHF. CDR3 nucleotide sequence: TGTGCCAGTACACCGGTCGGGACCGGAAATAGCAATCAGCCCCAGCATTTT.

The chain recombines TRBV4-2 with TRBJ1-6; D is perhaps TRBD1 (5 bases). CDR3 length: 18 amino acids. Germline V gene data show CDR1 as LGHNA and CDR2 as YNFKEQ. The V end was cut by 5 bases, the J end by 3 bases, with 20 bases between. CDR3 sequence (DNA): TGTGCCAGCAGCTTAGATCGGCAGGGTGACGGCTATAATTCACCCCTCCACTTT. This translates into CASSLDRQGDGYNSPLHF.

V usage is TRBV6-6 and J usage is TRBJ1-4; D gene ambiguous. The CDR3 has 14 amino acids. CDR1 is MNHNY, CDR2 SVGAGI, per germline (reference sequence). Trimming left V 4 bases short and J 7 bases short, with 13 bases between. The CDR3 coding sequence is TGTGCCAGCAGTTCAGGAGGAGGGAGTGAAAAACTGTTTTTT. Protein: CASSSGGGSEKLFF.

This clonotype has only a few counts. The chain has TRBV5-1 and TRBJ2-1; 14 bases agree with TRBD2. The germline V gene has CDR1 SGHRS and CDR2 YFSETQ. The CDR3 spans 16 residues. Trimming at V came to 0 bases and at J to 9 bases, leaving 5 bases not matched to a gene. CDR3 residues: CASSLAGTSGSIEQFF. CDR3 DNA: TGCGCCAGCAGCTTGGCCGGGACTAGCGGGAGCATTGAGCAGTTCTTC.

This clonotype was seen many times. The V and J genes are TRBV28 and TRBJ1-4; 8 bases align to TRBD1. This CDR3 is 15 amino acids long. The germline V gene encodes CDR1 MDHEN and CDR2 SYDVKM. The V gene end was trimmed by 7 bases and the J gene end by 1 base; junction bases not matched to a gene: 5. CDR3: CASTIDRGTNEKLFF. The CDR3, as DNA: TGTGCCAGCACCATCGACAGGGGAACTAATGAAAAACTGTTTTTT. Supplemented by reference TRBV28 and TRBJ1-4, the full variable domain reads DVKVTQSSRYLVKRTGEKVFLECVQDMDHENMFWYRQDPGLGLRLIYFSYDVKMKEKGDIPEGYSVSREKKERFSLILESASTNQTSMYLCASTIDRGTNEKLFFGSGTQLSVL.

V and J are TRBV29-1 and TRBJ2-5, with 8 bases that match TRBD2. This CDR3 spans 14 amino acids. J gave up 5 bases and V 6 bases, and 11 bases lay outside the gene matches. Germline loops: CDR1 SQVTM, CDR2 ANQGSEA. CDR3 DNA sequence: TGCAGCGTCGCCAGCGGGAGTGGGTCGGAGACCCAGTACTTC. Its translation: CSVASGSGSETQYF. The full variable domain, rest sourced from reference TRBV29-1 and TRBJ2-5, is SAVISQKPSRDICQRGTSLTIQCQVDSQVTMMFWYRQQPGQSLTLIATANQGSEATYESGFVIDKFPISRPNLTFSTLTVSNMSPEDSSIYLCSVASGSGSETQYFGPGTRLLVL.

Comment on this clonotype: One end of the junction varies from germline; a read error may be responsible. The rearrangement links TRBV5-1 to TRBJ2-1, with D possibly matching TRBD2 (6 bases). CDR1 is SGHRS and CDR2 is YFSETQ in the germline V gene. The CDR3 is 18 residues long. CDR3 coding DNA: TGTGCCAGCAGCTTGGGTCCCTCGGGAGCGGAGTTCTACAATGAGCAGTTCTTC. Protein: CASSLGPSGAEFYNEQFF.

This clonotype rates as medium-sized. This chain connects TRBV10-3 to TRBJ2-7; D remains ambiguous. This CDR3 has 12 amino acids. Germline CDR1 ENHRY, CDR2 SYGVKD. V was pared by 2 bases and J by 2 bases, with 4 bases between. CDR3 residues: CAISEEPYEQYF. CDR3 DNA sequence: TGTGCCATCAGTGAGGAACCCTACGAGCAGTACTTC.